The 5 T cell receptor beta chains in this list originate from one sample, sequenced in a study of T cell responses to AZD1222 COVID-19 vaccine. Here immunoSEQ multiplex PCR was the method, and the copy in TCRdb shows in-frame clones only, minus some. The sample yields 150,000 or so clones, around nine tenths seen once. This sample comprised peripheral blood, obtained 28 days after the second AZD1222 dose. These receptors came from an adult who received the AZD1222 COVID-19 vaccine.

The rearrangement uses TRBV6-5 and TRBJ2-7; 9 bases map to TRBD1. Germline-derived CDR1 and CDR2 are MNHEY and SVGAGI. This CDR3 has 16 amino acids. V was pared by 1 base and J by 6 bases, with 10 bases of the junction left unmatched. The chain's CDR3 is CASSYFFRDRAREQYF. The CDR3 region has the DNA TGTGCCAGCAGTTACTTCTTTCGGGACAGGGCACGCGAGCAGTACTTC.

In this sample, this clone turned up a few times. The V gene is TRBV5-8, the J gene TRBJ1-2, with D perhaps matching TRBD1 (6 bases). V lost 0 bases to trimming and J lost 2 bases, with 17 bases between them. The CDR3 runs to 17 residues. Germline V gives CDR1 SGHTS, CDR2 YDEGEE. The CDR3 DNA follows: TGTGCCAGCAGCTTGGGGGCAGGGGACCTCCTGAACTATGGCTACACCTTC. Amino acids: CASSLGAGDLLNYGYTF.

Note on this clone: The same CDR3 can be traced to other DNA sequences in this sample. This chain uses TRBV5-6 with TRBJ1-1, with D unresolved. Germline assignment: CDR1 SGHDT and CDR2 YYEEEE. The CDR3 totals 12 residues. Trimming pared 0 bases from V and 5 bases from J, leaving 5 bases between. CDR3: CASSLVRTEAFF. CDR3 DNA sequence: TGTGCCAGCAGCTTGGTTCGAACTGAAGCTTTCTTT.

V and J are TRBV3-1 (or the pseudogene TRBV3-2) and TRBJ1-1; a weak D match, TRBD1 (5 bases). Germline-derived CDR1 and CDR2 are LGHDT and YNNKEL (reference sequence). CDR3 length: 13 residues. The V end lost 3 bases, the J end lost 7 bases, and 12 bases lay between the germline ends. The CDR3 bases are TGTGCCAGCAGCCAGGGGCTTCGCTTTGAAGCTTTCTTT. Its protein product is CASSQGLRFEAFF.

This clone was recorded only once. This chain connects TRBV6-5 to TRBJ1-2; no firm D call. Germline V gives CDR1 MNHEY, CDR2 SVGAGI. There are 14 residues in the CDR3. V gave up 3 bases and J gave up 2 bases, with 10 bases separating them. The CDR3 spells CASSYSPANYGYTF. The CDR3 DNA reads as TGTGCCAGCAGTTATAGTCCAGCGAACTATGGCTACACCTTC.